The 3 T cell receptor beta chains below were found in one sample sequenced in a study of breast tumors, draining lymph nodes, adjacent tissues. One entry per CDR3 protein results from TCRdb running MiXCR on the multiplex PCR reads. The repertoire holds around 230,000 distinct CDR3 sequences, with about a third as singletons. The lymph nodes were axillary draining lymph nodes from breast cancer patients. Sequencing was done on a sample of axillary lymph node tissue. These receptor sequences come from a female donor with breast cancer. Some clones in this sample may be carry-over from other donors' samples.

The chain uses TRBV25-1 and TRBJ1-2, with D unresolved. Germline-derived CDR1 and CDR2 are MGHDK and SYGVNS. CDR3 length: 13 amino acids. The CDR3 spells CARVMARNYGYTF. The CDR3 bases are TGTGCTAGAGTGATGGCTCGGAACTATGGCTACACCTTC.

At least ten counts were recorded for this clonotype. This chain uses TRBV29-1 with TRBJ2-2; D possibly corresponds to TRBD1 (6 bases). Trimming cost V 7 bases and J 6 bases, with 12 bases left between them. This CDR3 region has 12 residues. Germline CDR1 reads SQVTM; CDR2 reads ANQGSEA. DNA of the CDR3: TGCAGCGCCGCGCACAGGGCCGGGGAGCTGTTTTTT. This translates into CSAAHRAGELFF.

This clonotype was counted ten times or more. V is TRBV7-9 and J is TRBJ2-1; no clear D gene. The V gene's germline CDR1 is SEHNR and CDR2 FQNEAQ (reference sequence). The germline V and J ends were trimmed by 4 bases and 2 bases, with 6 bases remaining between them. The CDR3 length is 13 residues. CDR3 sequence: CASSSSAYNEQFF. CDR3 DNA: TGTGCCAGCAGCTCAAGCGCCTACAATGAGCAGTTCTTC.